A single sample is the source of the 25 T cell receptor beta chains below, sequenced in a study of shared clonotypes between healthy human individuals. Some clones are missing from TCRdb's copy, which holds only in-frame ones; the method was immunoSEQ multiplex PCR. The sample holds roughly 76,000 clones, 60% to 80% seen once. The specimen sequenced was memory CD8+ T cells sorted from blood. Noted subset: CD45RO+ cells pooled with CCR7-negative TemRA cells. These receptors came from a young man in good health.

The chain has TRBV6-6 and TRBJ1-1; a weak D match, TRBD1 (5 bases). Trimming pared 5 bases from V and 0 bases from J, leaving 13 bases between. CDR3 length: 15 amino acids. Germline CDR1 MNHNY, CDR2 SVGAGI (reference sequence). CDR3 in amino acids: CASSIQDSMNTEAFF. Here the CDR3 DNA reads TGTGCCAGCAGTATACAGGATTCCATGAACACTGAAGCTTTCTTT.

J is TRBJ2-7 and V is TRBV9, with D hard to call. Germline V CDR1 and CDR2: SGDLS, YYNGEE. This CDR3 is 13 amino acids long. V was trimmed by 4 bases and J by 2 bases, leaving 10 bases between them. CDR3 coding DNA: TGTGCCAGCAGCCCACCCCGGGCCTACGAGCAGTACTTC. It encodes CASSPPRAYEQYF.

This sequence joins TRBV7-9 and TRBJ2-7; 8 bases fit TRBD1. Germline V gene data show CDR1 as SEHNR and CDR2 as FQNEAQ (reference sequence). With 6 bases clipped from V and 2 bases from J, the junction kept 9 bases outside the gene matches. The CDR3 is made up of 15 amino acids. The chain's CDR3 is CASSRGTGGPYEQYF. The CDR3 region has the DNA TGTGCCAGCAGTCGGGGGACAGGCGGCCCCTACGAGCAGTACTTC.

This clone showed up just a few times. The rearrangement joins TRBV27 to TRBJ2-7; 11 nucleotides agree with TRBD2. The CDR3 totals 15 residues. Trimming at V came to 3 bases and at J to 3 bases, leaving 4 bases not matched to a gene. CDR1 is MNHEY, CDR2 SMNVEV, per germline (reference sequence). This CDR3 reads CASSLRLAGIYEQYF. CDR3 nucleotides: TGTGCCAGCAGTTTGCGACTAGCGGGAATCTACGAGCAGTACTTC.

V usage is TRBV7-9 and J usage is TRBJ2-5; D ambiguous. This CDR3 is 13 amino acids long. Trimming took 5 bases from V and 5 from J, leaving 12 bases between them. The germline CDR1 and CDR2 sequences are SEHNR and FQNEAQ (reference sequence). CDR3 protein: CASSHSFMETQYF. The CDR3 DNA follows: TGTGCCAGCAGCCATTCCTTTATGGAGACCCAGTACTTC.

This chain connects TRBV7-6 to TRBJ2-1; D perhaps matches TRBD2 (5 bases). This CDR3 has 15 residues. CDR1 and CDR2 from the germline V gene are SGHVS and FNYEAQ. The ends were cut back, 2 bases at V and 0 bases at J, with 8 bases in the middle. CDR3 loop: CASSLLRGSYNEQFF. CDR3 coding DNA: TGTGCCAGCAGCTTACTCCGGGGCTCCTACAATGAGCAGTTCTTC.

This clone appeared a single time. The V and J genes are TRBV7-6 and TRBJ1-1; D gene unclear. The CDR3 length is 11 residues. V was pared by 2 bases and J by 12 bases, with 10 bases between. CDR1 SGHVS and CDR2 FNYEAQ come from the germline V gene. The CDR3 here is CASSLKDPSFF. As DNA, the CDR3 is TGTGCCAGCAGCTTAAAAGACCCGTCTTTCTTT.

This clone was picked up one time. This sequence joins TRBV11-2 and TRBJ2-1, with 12 bases matching TRBD2. The J segment lost 4 bases and the V segment lost 5 bases, leaving 15 bases of the junction unmatched. The CDR3 is 19 residues long. Germline CDR1 is SGHAT and CDR2 is FQNNGV. The CDR3 DNA sequence: TGTGCCAGCAGCCACAAGGGCGGGGGGGGACTAGCGGGTTACAATGAGCAGTTCTTC. It specifies CASSHKGGGGLAGYNEQFF.

This clone came up once. The J gene is TRBJ2-1, the V gene TRBV16; 11 bases are shared with TRBD2. CDR3 length equals 15 residues. Germline loops: CDR1 KGHSY, CDR2 FQNENV. Trimming took 0 bases from V and 9 from J; bases not matched to a gene: 4. The CDR3 protein is CASSQSALAGAEQFF. CDR3 DNA sequence: TGTGCCAGCAGCCAATCGGCACTAGCGGGAGCTGAGCAGTTCTTC.

This clone came up a few times. The same CDR3 also results from other DNA sequences found in this sample. The chain joins TRBV10-3 to TRBJ2-7, with 9 positions matching TRBD2. CDR3 length: 15 residues. From germline, CDR1 is ENHRY and CDR2 SYGVKD. V shed 4 bases, J shed 5 bases, and the junction held 9 bases outside the gene matches. CDR3 residues: CAISGLGRGGDEQYF. In DNA form, the CDR3 reads TGTGCCATCAGTGGCCTCGGGCGGGGGGGTGACGAGCAGTACTTC.

V usage is TRBV25-1 and J usage is TRBJ2-7, with D perhaps being TRBD1 or TRBD2 (5 bases each). Germline V CDR1 and CDR2: MGHDK, SYGVNS. Trimming removed 6 bases at V and 2 bases at J, with 11 bases between. This CDR3 is built from 13 residues. The CDR3 sequence is CASSRDPTYEQYF. The CDR3 nucleotides are TGTGCCAGCAGCCGGGACCCGACCTACGAGCAGTACTTC.

This clone was seen once. This sequence joins TRBV18 and TRBJ2-1, with no clear D. Germline lookup yields CDR1 KGHSH and CDR2 LQKENI. The ends were cut back, 2 bases at V and 0 bases at J, with 5 bases in the middle. The CDR3 is 14 residues long. The CDR3 coding sequence is TGTGCCAGCTCACCAACGGTCTCCTACAATGAGCAGTTCTTC. It is translated as CASSPTVSYNEQFF.

The rearrangement joins TRBV2 to TRBJ1-1; D is unclear. The V and J ends lost 10 bases and 7 bases respectively, with 13 bases between them. The CDR3 covers 11 residues. The germline CDR1 and CDR2 sequences are SNHLY and FYNNEI. The CDR3 sequence: CANLLGLEAFF. In DNA form, the CDR3 reads TGTGCCAACCTCCTCGGTCTTGAAGCTTTCTTT.

This clone was seen more than once but under ten times. This chain joins TRBV4-3 and TRBJ2-7, with D maybe TRBD1 (6 bases). The CDR3 consists of 13 residues. CDR1 is LGHNA, CDR2 YSLEER, per germline. V gave up 2 bases and J gave up 4 bases, with 9 bases separating them. The CDR3, as DNA: TGCGCCAGCAGCCAATTTAGGGGGTACGAGCAGTACTTC. Residues: CASSQFRGYEQYF.

This clone was detected only a few times. The V gene is TRBV7-8, the J gene TRBJ2-3; unclear D gene. This CDR3 region has 14 residues. The ends were cut back, 2 bases at V and 4 bases at J, with 10 bases in the middle. Germline CDR1 is SGHVS and CDR2 is FQNEAQ. The CDR3 DNA reads TGTGCCAGCAGCTTATCCGTCCCCCCAGATACGCAGTATTTT. This gives the protein CASSLSVPPDTQYF.

The genes are TRBV27 and TRBJ2-3; 10 bases map to TRBD1. This CDR3 contains 16 residues. Germline V gene data show CDR1 as MNHEY and CDR2 as SMNVEV (reference sequence). V lost 4 bases and J lost 4; bases outside the gene matches: 8. CDR3 residues: CASSSLDRGQPDTQYF. CDR3 DNA: TGTGCCAGCAGTTCATTAGACAGGGGGCAGCCAGATACGCAGTATTTT.

The chain carries TRBV7-9 and TRBJ1-2; D is possibly TRBD1 (6 bases). V was shortened by 4 bases and J by 3 bases, with 15 bases between the two germline ends. CDR3 length: 15 residues. CDR1 is SEHNR, CDR2 FQNEAQ, per germline (reference sequence). The CDR3 DNA sequence: TGTGCCAGCAGCTCGACCTTGAGGGGGGACTATGGCTACACCTTC. Amino acids: CASSSTLRGDYGYTF.

A single count supports this clone. The V call is TRBV7-2, the J call TRBJ1-4; 7 bases agree with TRBD1. The germline V gene has CDR1 SGHTA and CDR2 FQGNSA. The ends lost 1 base at V and 8 bases at J; junction bases unmatched: 4. The CDR3 sequence is 14 residues long. The CDR3 coding sequence is TGTGCCAGCAGCTTAGGACAGGGAGAGGAAAAACTGTTTTTT. It codes for CASSLGQGEEKLFF. Based on the CDR3 plus reference TRBV7-2 and TRBJ1-4, the full variable domain is GAGVSQSPSNKVTEKGKDVELRCDPISGHTALYWYRQSLGQGLEFLIYFQGNSAPDKSGLPSDRFSAERTGGSVSTLTIQRTQQEDSAVYLCASSLGQGEEKLFFGSGTQLSVL.

Comments on this clone: It differs at one base from a far larger clone, so likely a read error. V gene TRBV5-4 combines with J gene TRBJ1-5; possible D gene TRBD1, 6 bases. The CDR3 is 13 amino acids. Germline values: CDR1 SGHNT, CDR2 YYREEE (reference sequence). V lost 3 bases, J lost 5 bases, and 9 bases lay in between. CDR3 in amino acids: CASSWEGDQPQHF. The CDR3 DNA follows: TGTGCCAGCAGCTGGGAGGGGGATCAGCCCCAGCATTTT.

The count of this clone is one. V and J are TRBV9 and TRBJ2-7; 7 bases match TRBD1. CDR3 size: 14 residues. V shed 4 bases, J shed 5 bases, and the junction held 9 bases outside the gene matches. Germline assignment: CDR1 SGDLS and CDR2 YYNGEE. For the CDR3, the DNA is TGTGCCAGCAGCCCAACGGGACAGTCAAACGAGCAGTACTTC. Its protein product is CASSPTGQSNEQYF.

This clone appeared a few times. CDR3: CASSYKPDSSYEQYF. CDR3 nucleotide sequence: TGTGCCAGCAGTTACAAGCCGGACAGCTCCTACGAGCAGTACTTC. V usage is TRBV6-5 and J usage is TRBJ2-7; D might be TRBD1 (6 bases). CDR3 size: 15 residues. Germline values: CDR1 MNHEY, CDR2 SVGAGI. The V end lost 2 bases, the J end lost 0 bases, and 11 bases lay between the germline ends.

The chain uses TRBV6-1 and TRBJ2-1, with 10 bases matching TRBD2. V was pared by 1 base and J by 4 bases, with 7 bases of the junction left unmatched. The CDR3 spans 17 residues. Looked up from germline, CDR1 is MNHNS and CDR2 is SASEGT. The CDR3 loop is CASSEGVSGGSYNEQFF. The CDR3 region has the DNA TGTGCCAGCAGTGAAGGAGTTAGCGGGGGGTCTTACAATGAGCAGTTCTTC.

As concerns this clone: This specimen includes other DNA sequences encoding the same CDR3. The rearrangement joins TRBV7-2 to TRBJ2-1, with 13 bases fitting TRBD2. Germline lookup yields CDR1 SGHTA and CDR2 FQGNSA. V gave up 4 bases and J gave up 10 bases; unmatched junction bases: 4. This CDR3 is 14 amino acids long. CDR3 protein: CASSSGLAGDEQFF. As DNA, the CDR3 is TGTGCCAGCAGCTCAGGACTAGCGGGAGACGAGCAGTTCTTC.

This chain joins TRBV9 and TRBJ2-7; TRBD2 matches at 10 bases. The junction had 4 bases not matched to a gene; V was cut back by 7 bases and J by 3 bases. Germline CDR1 reads SGDLS; CDR2 reads YYNGEE. The CDR3 runs 13 residues. CDR3 residues: CASASGSSYEQYF. The CDR3 DNA follows: TGTGCCAGCGCTAGCGGGAGCAGCTACGAGCAGTACTTC.

This clone was recorded many times. Distinct nucleotide sequences in the sample also encode this CDR3. This chain connects TRBV28 to TRBJ2-7, with no clear D. CDR3 length: 12 amino acids. Per the germline V gene, CDR1 is MDHEN and CDR2 is SYDVKM. Trimming pared 5 bases from V and 0 bases from J, leaving 5 bases between. The CDR3 loop reads CASSGISYEQYF. CDR3 nucleotide sequence: TGTGCCAGCAGTGGGATCTCCTACGAGCAGTACTTC.